These T cell receptor beta chains were read from a single sample in a study of blood T cell repertoires in COVID-19. The data were produced by immunoSEQ multiplex PCR, yet TCRdb's version contains in-frame clones alone and is incomplete. The sample records some 300,000 clones, around 90% being singletons. The specimen sequenced was PBMCs or T cells enriched from blood (not recorded which). These receptors were taken from an older woman in a cohort exposed to, infected with or recovered from COVID-19 (not recorded which). Each CDR3 is given with its conserved first and last residue. A D gene is named only where the DNA matches it firmly. Clone size is shown for a subset of rows, as once, few, many or a class of expanded clone.

>TRBV10-3|TRBD2|TRBJ2-7|once
CAINPGSGTYEQYF
TGTGCCATCAACCCGGGTAGCGGGACCTACGAGCAGTACTTC
>TRBV19|TRBD1|TRBJ1-6|-
CASSTGGAYNSPLHF
TGTGCCAGTAGTACAGGGGGCGCGTATAATTCACCCCTCCACTTT
>TRBV7-2|-|TRBJ2-6|-
CASSLSPSGANVLTF
TGTGCCAGCAGCTTGTCCCCGAGTGGGGCCAACGTCCTGACTTTC
>TRBV18|TRBD1|TRBJ1-1|-
CASSPQGANTEAFF
TGTGCCAGCTCACCACAGGGGGCAAACACTGAAGCTTTCTTT
>TRBV28|TRBD2|TRBJ2-5|-
CASSPGRVGQETQYF
TGTGCCAGCAGTCCAGGGAGGGTAGGCCAAGAGACCCAGTACTTC
>TRBV24-1|TRBD1|TRBJ2-3|-
CATSDSGDSFTDTQYF
TGTGCCACCAGTGATTCAGGGGACAGCTTCACAGATACGCAGTATTTT
>TRBV7-9|TRBD1|TRBJ1-2|once
CASSLAAGGGNYGYTF
TGTGCCAGCAGCTTGGCGGCAGGGGGCGGGAACTATGGCTACACCTTC
>TRBV6-6|TRBD2|TRBJ2-3|-
CASRRAGLAGTKDTQYF
TGTGCCAGCAGACGAGCGGGACTAGCGGGGACCAAAGATACGCAGTATTTT
>TRBV5-6|TRBD2|TRBJ2-7|-
CASRVALSGSVPYEQYF
TGTGCCAGCAGGGTCGCCCTTAGCGGGAGTGTCCCCTACGAGCAGTACTTC
>TRBV6-2/TRBV6-3|TRBD2|TRBJ2-3|-
CASSRLAGDTDTQYF
TGTGCCAGCAGTCGACTAGCGGGGGACACAGATACGCAGTATTTT
>TRBV18|-|TRBJ2-7|-
CASSRTEGAYEQYF
TGTGCCAGCTCCCGTACAGAGGGGGCCTACGAGCAGTACTTC
>TRBV12-3/TRBV12-4|-|TRBJ1-1|-
CASRYTGVEAFF
TGTGCCAGCAGATATACCGGGGTTGAAGCTTTCTTT
>TRBV28|-|TRBJ1-6|-
CASSSPGNNSPLHF
TGTGCCAGCAGTTCGCCGGGGAACAATTCACCCCTCCACTTT
>TRBV28|-|TRBJ2-1|-
CASSSVYNEQFF
TGTGCCAGCAGCTCCGTATACAATGAGCAGTTCTTC
>TRBV7-9|TRBD2|TRBJ2-1|-
CASSPLAGVGNEQFF
TGTGCCAGCAGCCCCCTGGCGGGAGTTGGAAATGAGCAGTTCTTC
>TRBV7-9|TRBD1|TRBJ1-2|-
CASSSGTGDTYGYTF
TGTGCCAGCAGCTCCGGGACAGGGGATACCTATGGCTACACCTTC
>TRBV9|TRBD2|TRBJ2-7|once
CASSPIGAGGAYEQYF
TGTGCCAGCAGCCCGATTGGGGCGGGAGGAGCCTACGAGCAGTACTTC
>TRBV5-1|-|TRBJ1-2|once
CASSLDFSGGYTF
TGCGCCAGCAGCTTGGATTTTTCCGGTGGCTACACCTTC
>TRBV9|TRBD2|TRBJ2-1|once
CASSPRTSGRDEQFF
TGTGCCAGCAGCCCTCGGACTAGCGGGAGGGATGAGCAGTTCTTC
>TRBV5-6|TRBD1|TRBJ2-5|-
CASSLAGGQETQYF
TGTGCCAGCAGCTTGGCAGGGGGCCAAGAGACCCAGTACTTC
>TRBV10-2|-|TRBJ2-1|-
CASSLRAGSYNEQFF
TGCGCCAGCAGCTTGCGGGCAGGCTCCTACAATGAGCAGTTCTTC
>TRBV30|TRBD1|TRBJ1-2|-
CAWPGTELQNYGYTF
TGTGCCTGGCCCGGGACAGAGCTTCAAAACTATGGCTACACCTTC
>TRBV2|-|TRBJ2-1|-
CASSEVGGPYNEQFF
TGTGCCAGCAGTGAAGTCGGAGGGCCCTACAATGAGCAGTTCTTC
>TRBV19|-|TRBJ1-1|-
CASSTPGRTTNTEAFF
TGTGCCAGTAGTACCCCGGGACGGACTACGAACACTGAAGCTTTCTTT
>TRBV10-1|TRBD1|TRBJ1-4|-
CASSEGTGGENGNEKLFF
TGCGCCAGCAGTGAAGGGACAGGGGGCGAAAATGGTAATGAAAAACTGTTTTTT
>TRBV5-4|TRBD2|TRBJ2-7|-
CASYRTSGGSYEQYF
TGTGCCAGCTACCGGACTAGCGGGGGCTCCTACGAGCAGTACTTC